This is a list of T cell receptor beta chains from one sample in a study of early T cells in non-severe SARS-CoV-2 infection. TCRdb re-analysed the 5' RACE reads in MiXCR, keeping a single row per CDR3 protein. The sample contains about 35,000 distinct CDR3 sequences, 5.5% to 7% of which appear only once. Sequencing was carried out using whole blood. The receptors shown here come from an adult who was a healthcare worker with PCR-confirmed SARS-CoV-2 infection or an uninfected control (not recorded which). The CDR3 runs from the conserved cysteine through the conserved F or W. The order of the fields is V gene, J gene, D gene, clone size, CDR3 DNA, CDR3 protein. D genes are given only for firm matches. Clone size is shown for a subset of rows, as once, few, many or a class of expanded clone.

v_call: TRBV11-2; j_call: TRBJ1-1; d_call: .; clone_size: many; cdr3_nt: TGTGCCAGCAGCTCCCAGATGAACACTGAAGCTTTCTTT; cdr3_aa: CASSSQMNTEAFF
v_call: TRBV6-1; j_call: TRBJ2-3; d_call: .; clone_size: many; cdr3_nt: TGTGCCAGCAGTGAACAACGGGCGGATACGCAGTATTTT; cdr3_aa: CASSEQRADTQYF
v_call: TRBV6-5; j_call: TRBJ1-1; d_call: .; clone_size: .; cdr3_nt: TGTGCCAGCAGGATCCTCCCAGGGAGCGACACTGAAGCTTTCTTT; cdr3_aa: CASRILPGSDTEAFF
v_call: TRBV7-9; j_call: TRBJ2-7; d_call: TRBD1; clone_size: few; cdr3_nt: TGTGCCAGCAGCCCCCGGGACAGGGTGTTTGGCGAGCAGTACTTC; cdr3_aa: CASSPRDRVFGEQYF
v_call: TRBV28; j_call: TRBJ1-6; d_call: .; clone_size: many; cdr3_nt: TGTGCCAGCAGTTCTTTTACACAATTTCTGAGCTCCTATAATTCACCCCTCCACTTT; cdr3_aa: CASSSFTQFLSSYNSPLHF
v_call: TRBV5-1; j_call: TRBJ2-7; d_call: .; clone_size: many; cdr3_nt: TGCGCCAGCAGCCGAGGGACCGAATCCTACGAGCAGTACTTC; cdr3_aa: CASSRGTESYEQYF
v_call: TRBV20-1; j_call: TRBJ2-1; d_call: .; clone_size: many; cdr3_nt: TGCAGTGCTAGACGCCCCGGGACTGACCATGAGCAGTTCTTC; cdr3_aa: CSARRPGTDHEQFF
v_call: TRBV3-1; j_call: TRBJ1-2; d_call: .; clone_size: many; cdr3_nt: TGTGCCAGCAGCCCAGGCAGGGGCTACACCTTC; cdr3_aa: CASSPGRGYTF
v_call: TRBV10-2; j_call: TRBJ2-7; d_call: .; clone_size: few; cdr3_nt: TGCGCCAGCACCCGGGACAACTCCTACGAGCAGTACTTC; cdr3_aa: CASTRDNSYEQYF
v_call: TRBV27; j_call: TRBJ1-5; d_call: TRBD1; clone_size: .; cdr3_nt: TGTGCCAGCAGGGGGACAGGGCTTTATAGCAATCAGCCCCAGCATTTT; cdr3_aa: CASRGTGLYSNQPQHF
v_call: TRBV7-9; j_call: TRBJ2-1; d_call: TRBD1; clone_size: many; cdr3_nt: TGTGCCAGCGACAGGGGTGTTTACAATGAGCAGTTCTTC; cdr3_aa: CASDRGVYNEQFF
v_call: TRBV5-1; j_call: TRBJ2-1; d_call: TRBD1; clone_size: many; cdr3_nt: TGCGCCAGCAGCCTGACAGGGGGCTCCTACAATGAGCAGTTCTTC; cdr3_aa: CASSLTGGSYNEQFF
v_call: TRBV29-1; j_call: TRBJ2-3; d_call: .; clone_size: many; cdr3_nt: TGCAGCGTTGGATCGATTTCGGGGCGAACGACAGATACGCAGTATTTT; cdr3_aa: CSVGSISGRTTDTQYF
v_call: TRBV7-2; j_call: TRBJ2-1; d_call: TRBD2; clone_size: many; cdr3_nt: TGTGCCAGCAGCTTAGATGGGGGACTAGCGGGGGCCTACAATGAGCAGTTCTTC; cdr3_aa: CASSLDGGLAGAYNEQFF
v_call: TRBV5-1; j_call: TRBJ2-5; d_call: .; clone_size: few; cdr3_nt: TGCGCCAGCAGCTTGATAGTCTACCAAGAGACCCAGTACTTC; cdr3_aa: CASSLIVYQETQYF
v_call: TRBV4-2; j_call: TRBJ2-7; d_call: .; clone_size: many; cdr3_nt: TGTGCCAGCAGCCGGATTAGCTACGAGCAGTACTTC; cdr3_aa: CASSRISYEQYF
v_call: TRBV20-1; j_call: TRBJ1-5; d_call: TRBD1; clone_size: .; cdr3_nt: TGCAGTGCCCCGACAGGGCGTAGCAATCAGCCCCAGCATTTT; cdr3_aa: CSAPTGRSNQPQHF
v_call: TRBV5-1; j_call: TRBJ2-1; d_call: .; clone_size: many; cdr3_nt: TGCGCCAGCAGCTCGGGACAAGGGGGCTACAATGAGCAGTTCTTC; cdr3_aa: CASSSGQGGYNEQFF
v_call: TRBV14; j_call: TRBJ2-7; d_call: .; clone_size: many; cdr3_nt: TGTGCCAGCAGCCAGTGGGACGGAACCTACGAGCAGTACTTC; cdr3_aa: CASSQWDGTYEQYF
v_call: TRBV25-1; j_call: TRBJ1-5; d_call: TRBD1; clone_size: many; cdr3_nt: TGTGCCAGCAGTGGGACAGGGCACAATCAGCCCCAGCATTTT; cdr3_aa: CASSGTGHNQPQHF
v_call: TRBV6-2/TRBV6-3; j_call: TRBJ2-1; d_call: TRBD1; clone_size: medium-sized; cdr3_nt: TGTGCCAGCAGCTTTGGGACAGGGAAATTCAATGAGCAGTTCTTC; cdr3_aa: CASSFGTGKFNEQFF
v_call: TRBV12-3/TRBV12-4; j_call: TRBJ2-5; d_call: TRBD2; clone_size: many; cdr3_nt: TGTGCCAGCAGTCTGGGAGGGGTGGAGACCCAGTACTTC; cdr3_aa: CASSLGGVETQYF
v_call: TRBV4-2; j_call: TRBJ2-4; d_call: TRBD2; clone_size: many; cdr3_nt: TGTGCCAGCAGCCAAGATTTCGGCGGGAGTGCCAAAAACATTCAGTACTTC; cdr3_aa: CASSQDFGGSAKNIQYF
v_call: TRBV18; j_call: TRBJ1-2; d_call: TRBD1; clone_size: many; cdr3_nt: TGTGCCAGCTCACCATCACAGGGGGCTTCGGACTATGGCTACACCTTC; cdr3_aa: CASSPSQGASDYGYTF
v_call: TRBV5-1; j_call: TRBJ2-3; d_call: TRBD2; clone_size: many; cdr3_nt: TGCGCCAGCAGCCCGAAGGCTAGCGGGACCTCCGCGGGTGCGCAGTATTTT; cdr3_aa: CASSPKASGTSAGAQYF
v_call: TRBV7-6; j_call: TRBJ2-1; d_call: TRBD2; clone_size: .; cdr3_nt: TGTGCCAGCAGCTTATATAGCCCGACTAGCGGAGCGGAGGCGCAGTTCTTC; cdr3_aa: CASSLYSPTSGAEAQFF
v_call: TRBV2; j_call: TRBJ1-1; d_call: TRBD1; clone_size: few; cdr3_nt: TGTGCCAGCAGGTACGGACAGGCTGATGAAGCTTTCTTT; cdr3_aa: CASRYGQADEAFF
v_call: TRBV4-2; j_call: TRBJ2-1; d_call: TRBD1; clone_size: many; cdr3_nt: TGTGCCAGCAGCCAACGGGACAGGGGAGACTACAATGAGCAGTTCTTC; cdr3_aa: CASSQRDRGDYNEQFF
v_call: TRBV3-1; j_call: TRBJ1-5; d_call: .; clone_size: many; cdr3_nt: TGTGCCAGCAGCCAAGATCCCAGGGTCGATCAGCCCCAGCATTTT; cdr3_aa: CASSQDPRVDQPQHF
v_call: TRBV29-1; j_call: TRBJ2-5; d_call: .; clone_size: few; cdr3_nt: TGCAGCGTTGAATCTAGAAACCAAGAGACCCAGTACTTC; cdr3_aa: CSVESRNQETQYF
v_call: TRBV20-1; j_call: TRBJ2-2; d_call: .; clone_size: .; cdr3_nt: TGCAGTGCTAGAGGGCGGAGAGAGGTTAACACCGGGGAGCTGGTTTTT; cdr3_aa: CSARGRREVNTGELVF
v_call: TRBV29-1; j_call: TRBJ2-3; d_call: .; clone_size: .; cdr3_nt: TGCAGCGTTGTCCCCGCAGGGTCACCCACAGATACGCAGTATTTT; cdr3_aa: CSVVPAGSPTDTQYF
v_call: TRBV5-1; j_call: TRBJ2-6; d_call: TRBD1; clone_size: many; cdr3_nt: TGCGCCAGCAGCTTGCAAGGTGGACAGGGGGCGCTCCCCTCTGGGGCCAACGTCCTGACTTTC; cdr3_aa: CASSLQGGQGALPSGANVLTF
v_call: TRBV6-5; j_call: TRBJ1-4; d_call: .; clone_size: many; cdr3_nt: TGTGCCAGCAGTTACTCTTTTCACGACGGAGCAACTAATGAAAAACTGTTTTTT; cdr3_aa: CASSYSFHDGATNEKLFF
v_call: TRBV11-2; j_call: TRBJ2-2; d_call: .; clone_size: .; cdr3_nt: TGTGCCAGCAGCTTAGAATCCAGACTAACCGGGGAGCTGTTTTTT; cdr3_aa: CASSLESRLTGELFF
v_call: TRBV18; j_call: TRBJ2-3; d_call: .; clone_size: many; cdr3_nt: TGTGCCAGCTCACTCCAACAGTCAGATACGCAGTATTTT; cdr3_aa: CASSLQQSDTQYF
v_call: TRBV10-2; j_call: TRBJ2-3; d_call: .; clone_size: many; cdr3_nt: TGCGCCAGCAGTGACTGGCCAGCAGGCGATACGCAGTATTTT; cdr3_aa: CASSDWPAGDTQYF
v_call: TRBV29-1; j_call: TRBJ2-3; d_call: TRBD2; clone_size: few; cdr3_nt: TGCAGCGTTGAGGCGGGAGGGCTTGGAAACACAGATACGCAGTATTTT; cdr3_aa: CSVEAGGLGNTDTQYF
v_call: TRBV28; j_call: TRBJ2-5; d_call: TRBD2; clone_size: many; cdr3_nt: TGTGCCAGCAGTCGTATCGGGACTAGTCCCCAGGGCGAGACCCAGTACTTC; cdr3_aa: CASSRIGTSPQGETQYF
v_call: TRBV4-1; j_call: TRBJ1-2; d_call: .; clone_size: many; cdr3_nt: TGCGCCAGCAGCCAAGATCCAACAGAAAACTATGGCTACACCTTC; cdr3_aa: CASSQDPTENYGYTF